The entry below describes one TCR beta chain. At a deep level, the assay was run. Original data processing: Owing to the provision of junction-only sequences devoid of quality scores by immunoSEQ, filtering differed. The method was immunoSEQ multiplex PCR; TCRdb's version includes in-frame clones alone and lacks a portion of them. That table supplies the V and J calls and clone size; D and trimming were determined from the DNA. The sample includes 660,000 or so clones, approximately 96% of them seen just once. Germline CDR1 SGHNT, CDR2 YYREEE (reference sequence). V lost 0 bases and J 7 bases, leaving 11 bases between the germline ends. The CDR3 runs 13 residues. Selected positively for CCR7 and CD45RO-negative, naive CD8 cells excluded terminally differentiated effector memory CD45RA+ cells. This record comes from a study of shared clonotypes between healthy human individuals. Study overall: Participating donors consisted of a couple of women and a few men aged 18 to 49. Three CD4 naive, three CD4 memory, two CD8 naive and one CD8 memory plate were used per donor.

This receptor was taken from a woman aged 30 to 39 in good health. The V and J genes are TRBV5-4 and TRBJ2-7, with D maybe TRBD2 (5 bases). The sequenced sample was naive CD8+ T cells sorted from blood. CDR3 sequence reads: CASSLGTPREQYF. Written as DNA, the CDR3 is TGTGCCAGCAGCTTGGGGACTCCGCGGGAGCAGTACTTC.